A selection of T cell receptor beta chains follows, all from one sample in a study of cytomegalovirus exposure and HLA in healthy donors. The data were produced by immunoSEQ multiplex PCR, yet TCRdb's version contains in-frame clones alone and is incomplete. The table shows about 120,000 clones, with about three quarters occurring only once. Input material: PBMCs. The receptors come from a man between 60 and 75 years old in good health and CMV-seropositive. The CDR3 runs from the conserved cysteine through the conserved F or W. D genes are given only for firm matches. Clone size, where shown, is once, few, many, or a class for clones that have expanded.

clone_size	d_call	v_call	j_call	cdr3_aa	cdr3_nt
NA	TRBD1	TRBV7-8	TRBJ2-3	CASSYRGTGGTDTQYF	TGTGCCAGCAGCTATAGAGGGACAGGGGGCACAGATACGCAGTATTTT
NA	NA	TRBV2	TRBJ2-5	CASSEGVGGEETQYF	TGTGCCAGCAGTGAAGGGGTAGGGGGGGAAGAGACCCAGTACTTC
once	NA	TRBV5-1	TRBJ1-1	CASSFDIMNTEAFF	TGCGCCAGCAGCTTTGACATTATGAACACTGAAGCTTTCTTT
NA	NA	TRBV9	TRBJ2-7	CASSPSGVVYEQYF	TGTGCCAGCAGCCCTTCCGGAGTCGTCTACGAGCAGTACTTC
NA	NA	TRBV6-1	TRBJ1-5	CASSERTQQPQHF	TGTGCCAGCAGTGAACGGACACAACAGCCCCAGCATTTT
NA	TRBD1	TRBV29-1	TRBJ2-4	CSVGGGQGSIQYF	TGCAGCGTTGGGGGGGGACAGGGGTCCATTCAGTACTTC
NA	TRBD1	TRBV7-6	TRBJ2-3	CASSFGQGDLADTQYF	TGTGCCAGCAGCTTTGGACAGGGGGACTTGGCAGATACGCAGTATTTT
NA	NA	TRBV7-9	TRBJ1-1	CASSPSVQAFF	TGTGCCAGCAGCCCCTCGGTCCAAGCTTTCTTT
NA	NA	TRBV16	TRBJ1-5	CASSQPTGGRVSNQPQHF	TGTGCCAGCAGCCAACCCACGGGTGGGAGGGTCAGCAATCAGCCCCAGCATTTT
NA	TRBD1	TRBV6-5	TRBJ2-5	CASSSTGSGTQYF	TGTGCCAGCAGTTCGACAGGGTCAGGAACCCAGTACTTC
NA	NA	TRBV30	TRBJ2-1	CAWIQEGEQFF	TGTGCCTGGATTCAGGAAGGTGAGCAGTTCTTC
NA	NA	TRBV7-2	TRBJ2-7	CASSFGGNAYEQYF	TGTGCCAGCAGCTTTGGGGGGAATGCCTACGAGCAGTACTTC
NA	TRBD2	TRBV2	TRBJ2-2	CASSSSGGNTGELFF	TGTGCCAGCAGTAGTAGCGGGGGGAACACCGGGGAGCTGTTTTTT
NA	TRBD2	TRBV6-1	TRBJ2-5	CASSGWGSGGRETQYF	TGTGCCAGCAGTGGTTGGGGAAGCGGGGGACGGGAGACCCAGTACTTC
NA	TRBD1	TRBV5-8	TRBJ2-2	CASSLNIGTGGELFF	TGTGCCAGCAGCTTGAATATCGGGACAGGGGGGGAGCTGTTTTTT
NA	TRBD1	TRBV30	TRBJ2-3	CAWSVGTGLTDTQYF	TGTGCCTGGAGTGTCGGGACAGGCCTCACAGATACGCAGTATTTT
NA	TRBD1	TRBV27	TRBJ2-7	CASSLIRQGPSEQYF	TGTGCCAGCAGCCTAATCCGACAGGGCCCCAGCGAGCAGTACTTC
NA	TRBD1	TRBV5-1	TRBJ1-3	CASSNRGLTGNTIYF	TGCGCCAGCAGCAACAGGGGTTTAACTGGAAACACCATATATTTT
NA	NA	TRBV15	TRBJ1-1	CATSRPYVNTEAFF	TGTGCCACCAGCAGGCCCTACGTGAACACTGAAGCTTTCTTT
NA	NA	TRBV30	TRBJ2-2	CAWRKNSNTGELFF	TGTGCCTGGAGAAAGAACTCAAACACCGGGGAGCTGTTTTTT
NA	NA	TRBV9	TRBJ1-6	CASSPLARNSPLHF	TGTGCCAGCAGCCCTTTAGCCCGTAATTCACCCCTCCACTTT
NA	NA	TRBV7-7	TRBJ1-2	CASSPGVGYGYTF	TGTGCCAGCAGCCCAGGGGTGGGCTATGGCTACACCTTC
NA	TRBD2	TRBV2	TRBJ2-3	CASIAGLAVPSRTQYF	TGTGCCAGCATTGCCGGACTAGCGGTACCTTCTCGGACGCAGTATTTT
once	NA	TRBV28	TRBJ2-7	CSGGDTYEQYF	TGTTCCGGAGGCGACACCTACGAGCAGTACTTC
NA	TRBD2	TRBV29-1	TRBJ2-1	CSVLGTSADPWDNEQFF	TGCAGCGTCCTGGGGACTAGCGCCGACCCCTGGGACAATGAGCAGTTCTTC
few	NA	TRBV30	TRBJ1-5	CAWNGGTPGSQPQHF	TGTGCCTGGAACGGCGGGACCCCAGGAAGTCAGCCCCAGCATTTT
NA	NA	TRBV27	TRBJ2-7	CASRTGTHSYEQYF	TGTGCCAGTAGGACCGGGACTCACTCCTACGAGCAGTACTTC
NA	NA	TRBV2	TRBJ2-1	CASRYREGVYNEQFF	TGTGCCAGCAGGTACAGGGAGGGCGTATACAATGAGCAGTTCTTC
NA	NA	TRBV9	TRBJ2-1	CASSLRAARGNEQFF	TGTGCCAGCAGTCTCCGGGCAGCGAGGGGGAATGAGCAGTTCTTC
NA	NA	TRBV7-2	TRBJ1-5	CASSSDQPQHF	TGTGCCAGCAGCTCCGATCAGCCCCAGCATTTT
once	NA	TRBV5-1	TRBJ1-1	CASSLDTSWNTEAFF	TGCGCCAGCAGCCTCGACACATCCTGGAACACTGAAGCTTTCTTT
NA	TRBD1	TRBV7-8	TRBJ1-2	CASSPLQGDGYTF	TGTGCCAGCAGCCCTTTACAGGGGGATGGCTACACCTTC
NA	TRBD1	TRBV11-2	TRBJ1-2	CASSSTGRGQSGYTF	TGTGCCAGCAGCTCAACGGGCAGGGGGCAGTCTGGCTACACCTTC
NA	NA	TRBV19	TRBJ2-7	CASSPGTFTYEQYF	TGTGCCAGTAGCCCCGGGACATTCACCTACGAGCAGTACTTC
NA	TRBD1	TRBV7-3	TRBJ2-2	CASSPDRGRDGELFF	TGTGCCAGCAGCCCGGATAGGGGGCGAGACGGGGAGCTGTTTTTT
NA	TRBD1	TRBV5-1	TRBJ2-7	CASSSRDSYEQYF	TGCGCCAGCAGCTCCCGGGACAGCTACGAGCAGTACTTC
NA	TRBD2	TRBV6-1	TRBJ2-1	CASSILAGGMNEQFF	TGTGCCAGCAGTATACTAGCGGGAGGTATGAATGAGCAGTTCTTC